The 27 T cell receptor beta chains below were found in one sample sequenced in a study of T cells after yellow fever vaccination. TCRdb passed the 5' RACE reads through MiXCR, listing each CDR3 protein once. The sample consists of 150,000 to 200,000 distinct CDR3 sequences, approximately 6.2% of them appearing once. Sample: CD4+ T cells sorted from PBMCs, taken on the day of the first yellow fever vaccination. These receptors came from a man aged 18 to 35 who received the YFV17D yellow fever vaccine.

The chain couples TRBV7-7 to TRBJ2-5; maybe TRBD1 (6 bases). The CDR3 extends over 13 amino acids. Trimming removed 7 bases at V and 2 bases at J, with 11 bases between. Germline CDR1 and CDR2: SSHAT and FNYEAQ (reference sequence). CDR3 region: CASISDRQETQYF. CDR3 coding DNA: TGTGCCAGCATCTCAGACAGGCAAGAGACCCAGTACTTC.

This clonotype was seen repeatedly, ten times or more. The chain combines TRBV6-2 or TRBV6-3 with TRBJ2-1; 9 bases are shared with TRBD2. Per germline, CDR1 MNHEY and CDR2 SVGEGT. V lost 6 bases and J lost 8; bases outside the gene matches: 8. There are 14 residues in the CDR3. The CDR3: CASRRAGGSHEQFF. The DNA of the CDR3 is TGTGCCAGCAGACGAGCGGGGGGTAGCCATGAGCAGTTCTTC.

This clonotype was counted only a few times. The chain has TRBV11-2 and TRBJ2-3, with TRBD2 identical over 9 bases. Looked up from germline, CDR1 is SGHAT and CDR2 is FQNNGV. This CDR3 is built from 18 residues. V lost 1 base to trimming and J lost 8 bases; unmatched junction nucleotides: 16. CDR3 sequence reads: CASSLGASRAGGGGTQYF. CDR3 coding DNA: TGTGCCAGCAGCTTAGGGGCTAGCAGAGCGGGGGGAGGTGGTACGCAGTATTTT.

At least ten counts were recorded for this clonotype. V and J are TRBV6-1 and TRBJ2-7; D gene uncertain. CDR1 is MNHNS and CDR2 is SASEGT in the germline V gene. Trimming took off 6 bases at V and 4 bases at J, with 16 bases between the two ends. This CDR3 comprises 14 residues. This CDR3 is CASRNEYSGYEQYF. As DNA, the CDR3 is TGTGCCAGCAGAAACGAGTACTCAGGATACGAGCAGTACTTC.

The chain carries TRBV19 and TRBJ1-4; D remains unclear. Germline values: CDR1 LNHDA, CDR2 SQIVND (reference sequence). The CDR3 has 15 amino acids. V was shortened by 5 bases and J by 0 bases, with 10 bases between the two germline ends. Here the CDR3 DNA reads TGTGCCAGTAGTGTTGGAACCGCAACTAATGAAAAACTGTTTTTT. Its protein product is CASSVGTATNEKLFF. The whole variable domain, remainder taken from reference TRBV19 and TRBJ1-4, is DGGITQSPKYLFRKEGQNVTLSCEQNLNHDAMYWYRQDPGQGLRLIYYSQIVNDFQKGDIAEGYSVSREKKESFPLTVTSAQKNPTAFYLCASSVGTATNEKLFFGSGTQLSVL.

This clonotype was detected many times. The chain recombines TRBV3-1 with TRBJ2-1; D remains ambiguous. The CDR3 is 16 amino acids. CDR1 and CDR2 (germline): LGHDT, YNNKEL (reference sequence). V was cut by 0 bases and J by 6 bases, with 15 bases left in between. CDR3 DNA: TGTGCCAGCAGCCAAGATCGTGAGTTTCAGTCCAATGAGCAGTTCTTC. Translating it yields CASSQDREFQSNEQFF.

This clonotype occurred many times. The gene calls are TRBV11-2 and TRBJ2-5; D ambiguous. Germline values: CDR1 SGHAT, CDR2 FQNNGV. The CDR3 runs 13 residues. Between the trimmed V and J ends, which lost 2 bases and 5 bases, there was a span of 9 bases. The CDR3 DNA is TGTGCCAGCAGCTTAACTGTAGAGGAGACCCAGTACTTC. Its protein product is CASSLTVEETQYF. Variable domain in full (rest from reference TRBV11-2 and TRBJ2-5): EAGVAQSPRYKIIEKRQSVAFWCNPISGHATLYWYQQILGQGPKLLIQFQNNGVVDDSQLPKDRFSAERLKGVDSTLKIQPAKLEDSAVYLCASSLTVEETQYFGPGTRLLVL.

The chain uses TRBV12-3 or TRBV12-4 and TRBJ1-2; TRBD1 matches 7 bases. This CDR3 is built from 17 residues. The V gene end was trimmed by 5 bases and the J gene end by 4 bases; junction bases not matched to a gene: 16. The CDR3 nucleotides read TGTGCCAGCAGTCTAGTTGCGGCTGGCAGGGGGGGCTATGGCTACACCTTC. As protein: CASSLVAAGRGGYGYTF.

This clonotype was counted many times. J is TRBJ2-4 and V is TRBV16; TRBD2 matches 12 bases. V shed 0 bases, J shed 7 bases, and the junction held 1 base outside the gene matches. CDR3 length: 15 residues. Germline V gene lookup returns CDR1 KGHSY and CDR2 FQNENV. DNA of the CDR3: TGTGCCAGCAGCCAATCGCTAGCGGGAGGGAACATTCAGTACTTC. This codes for CASSQSLAGGNIQYF. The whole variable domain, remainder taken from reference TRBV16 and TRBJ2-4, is GEEVAQTPKHLVRGEGQKAKLYCAPIKGHSYVFWYQQVLKNEFKFLISFQNENVFDETGMPKERFSAKCLPNSPCSLEIQATKLEDSAVYFCASSQSLAGGNIQYFGAGTRLSVL.

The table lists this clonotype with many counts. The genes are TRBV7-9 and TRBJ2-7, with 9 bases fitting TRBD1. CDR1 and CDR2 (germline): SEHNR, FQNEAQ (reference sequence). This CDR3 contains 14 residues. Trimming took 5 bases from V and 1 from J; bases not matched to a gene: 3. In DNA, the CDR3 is TGTGCCAGCAGCCCGACAGGGGGTTCCTACGAGCAGTACTTC. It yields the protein CASSPTGGSYEQYF.

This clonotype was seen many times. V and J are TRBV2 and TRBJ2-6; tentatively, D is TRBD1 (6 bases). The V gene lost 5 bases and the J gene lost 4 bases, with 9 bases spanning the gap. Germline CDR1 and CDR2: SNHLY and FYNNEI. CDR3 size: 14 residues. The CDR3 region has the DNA TGTGCCAGCAGTCCAGGGGCCGGGGCCAACGTCCTGACTTTC. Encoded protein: CASSPGAGANVLTF.

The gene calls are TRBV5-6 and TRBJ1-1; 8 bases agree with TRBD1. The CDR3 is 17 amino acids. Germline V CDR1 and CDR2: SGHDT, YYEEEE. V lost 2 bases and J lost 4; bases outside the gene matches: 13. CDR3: CASSFVRDRFRVTEAFF. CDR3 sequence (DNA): TGTGCCAGCAGCTTCGTCCGGGACAGGTTTCGGGTCACTGAAGCTTTCTTT.

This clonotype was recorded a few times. CDR3 region: CASSSRTRRDSLDTQYF. The DNA for the CDR3 is TGTGCCAGCAGCTCCCGGACTAGGCGTGACTCCCTAGATACGCAGTATTTT. The chain recombines TRBV14 with TRBJ2-3; 7 nucleotides agree with TRBD2. The J segment lost 5 bases and the V segment lost 5 bases, leaving 16 bases of the junction unmatched. The CDR3 sequence is 17 residues long. Germline loops: CDR1 SGHDN, CDR2 FVKESK.

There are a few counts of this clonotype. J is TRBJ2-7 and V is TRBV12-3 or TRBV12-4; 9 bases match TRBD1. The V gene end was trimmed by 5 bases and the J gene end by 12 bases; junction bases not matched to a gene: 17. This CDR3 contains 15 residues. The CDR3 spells CASSPTPDRGGVRYF. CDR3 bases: TGTGCCAGCAGTCCCACCCCGGACAGGGGTGGGGTGCGGTACTTC.

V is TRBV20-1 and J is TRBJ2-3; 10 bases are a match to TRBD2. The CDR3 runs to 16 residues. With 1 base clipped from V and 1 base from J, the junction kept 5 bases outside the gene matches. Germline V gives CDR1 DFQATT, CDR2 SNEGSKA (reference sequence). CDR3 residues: CSARALAGAGTDTQYF. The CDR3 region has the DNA TGCAGTGCTAGAGCCCTAGCGGGGGCGGGCACAGATACGCAGTATTTT.

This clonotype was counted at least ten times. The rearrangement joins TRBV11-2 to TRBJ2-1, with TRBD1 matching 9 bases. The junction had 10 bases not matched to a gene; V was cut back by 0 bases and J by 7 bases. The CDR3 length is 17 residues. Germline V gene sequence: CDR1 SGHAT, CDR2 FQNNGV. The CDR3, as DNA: TGTGCCAGCAGCTTAGATCTGCTGACAGGGGGGGAGAATGAGCAGTTCTTC. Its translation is CASSLDLLTGGENEQFF.

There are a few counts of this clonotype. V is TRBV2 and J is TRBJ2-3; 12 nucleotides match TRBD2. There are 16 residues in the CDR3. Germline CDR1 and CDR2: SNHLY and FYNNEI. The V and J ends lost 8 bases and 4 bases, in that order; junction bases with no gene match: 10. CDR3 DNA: TGTGCCAGCGGCGTGGGGCTAGCGGGGGGGCCAGATACGCAGTATTTT. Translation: CASGVGLAGGPDTQYF. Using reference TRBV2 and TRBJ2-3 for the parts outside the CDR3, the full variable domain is EPEVTQTPSHQVTQMGQEVILRCVPISNHLYFYWYRQILGQKVEFLVSFYNNEISEKSEIFDDQFSVERPDGSNFTLKIRSTKLEDSAMYFCASGVGLAGGPDTQYFGPGTRLTVL.

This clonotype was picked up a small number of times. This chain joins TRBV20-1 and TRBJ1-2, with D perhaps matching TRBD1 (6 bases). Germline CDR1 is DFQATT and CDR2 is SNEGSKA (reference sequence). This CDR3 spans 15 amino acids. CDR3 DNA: TGCAGGGCCGCTGGGGGGGCAGTCGAAAAATATGGCTACACCTTC. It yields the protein CRAAGGAVEKYGYTF.

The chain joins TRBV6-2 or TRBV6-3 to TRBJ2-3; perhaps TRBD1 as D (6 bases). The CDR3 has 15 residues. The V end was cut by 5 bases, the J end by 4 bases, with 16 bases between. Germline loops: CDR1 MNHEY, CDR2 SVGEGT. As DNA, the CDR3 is TGTGCCAGCAGTCCACGGGTAGGGGGACCAGATACGCAGTATTTT. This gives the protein CASSPRVGGPDTQYF.

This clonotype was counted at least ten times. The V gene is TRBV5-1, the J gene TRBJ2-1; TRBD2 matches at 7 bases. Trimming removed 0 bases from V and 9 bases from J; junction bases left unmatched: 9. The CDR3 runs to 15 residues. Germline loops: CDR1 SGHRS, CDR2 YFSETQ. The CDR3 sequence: CASSLGSGERGEQFF. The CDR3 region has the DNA TGCGCCAGCAGCTTGGGAAGCGGGGAGCGGGGTGAGCAGTTCTTC.

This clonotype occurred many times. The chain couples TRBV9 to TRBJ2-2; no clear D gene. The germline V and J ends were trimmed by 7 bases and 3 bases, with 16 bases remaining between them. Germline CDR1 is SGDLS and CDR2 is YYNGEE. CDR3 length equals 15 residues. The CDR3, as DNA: TGTGCCAGCTCCTCCCCGGTGGCCTACACCGGGGAGCTGTTTTTT. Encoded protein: CASSSPVAYTGELFF.

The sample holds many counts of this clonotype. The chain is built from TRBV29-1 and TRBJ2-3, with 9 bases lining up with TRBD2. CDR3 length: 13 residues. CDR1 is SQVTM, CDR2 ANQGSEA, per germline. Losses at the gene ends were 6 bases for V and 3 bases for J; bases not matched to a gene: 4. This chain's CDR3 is CSVAAGGTDTQYF. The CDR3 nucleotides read TGCAGCGTGGCAGCGGGGGGAACAGATACGCAGTATTTT.

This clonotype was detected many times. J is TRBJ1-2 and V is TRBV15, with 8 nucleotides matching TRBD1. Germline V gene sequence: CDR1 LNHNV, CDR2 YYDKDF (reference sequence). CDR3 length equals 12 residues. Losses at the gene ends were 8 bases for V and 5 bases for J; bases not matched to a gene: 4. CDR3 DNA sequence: TGTGCCACCCAACAGGGGGGATATGGCTACACCTTC. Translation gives CATQQGGYGYTF.

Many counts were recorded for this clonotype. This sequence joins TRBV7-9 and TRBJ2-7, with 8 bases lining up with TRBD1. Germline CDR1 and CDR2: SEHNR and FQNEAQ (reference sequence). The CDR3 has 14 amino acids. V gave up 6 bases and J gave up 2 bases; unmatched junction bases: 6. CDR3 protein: CASRPTGAAYEQYV. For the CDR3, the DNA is TGTGCCAGCAGACCGACAGGGGCGGCCTACGAGCAGTACGTC.

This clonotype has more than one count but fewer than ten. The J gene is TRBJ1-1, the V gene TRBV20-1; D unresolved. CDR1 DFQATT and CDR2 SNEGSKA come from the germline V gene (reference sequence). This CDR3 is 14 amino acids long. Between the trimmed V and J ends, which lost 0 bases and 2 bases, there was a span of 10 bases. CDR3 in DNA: TGCAGTGCTAGAGATTTCGCGAAAAACACTGAAGCTTTCTTT. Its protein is CSARDFAKNTEAFF.

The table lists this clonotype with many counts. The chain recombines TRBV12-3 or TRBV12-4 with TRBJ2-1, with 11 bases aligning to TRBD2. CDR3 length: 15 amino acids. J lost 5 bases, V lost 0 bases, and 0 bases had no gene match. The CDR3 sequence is CASSLASGGDNEQFF. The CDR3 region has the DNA TGTGCCAGCAGTTTAGCTAGCGGGGGGGACAATGAGCAGTTCTTC.

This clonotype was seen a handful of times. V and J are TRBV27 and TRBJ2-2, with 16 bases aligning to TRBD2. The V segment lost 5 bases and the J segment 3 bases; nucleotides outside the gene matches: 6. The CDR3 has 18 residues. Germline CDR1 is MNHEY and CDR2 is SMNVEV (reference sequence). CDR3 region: CASSLQGLAGGYTGELFF. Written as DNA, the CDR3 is TGTGCCAGCAGTCTCCAGGGACTAGCGGGGGGGTACACCGGGGAGCTGTTTTTT.